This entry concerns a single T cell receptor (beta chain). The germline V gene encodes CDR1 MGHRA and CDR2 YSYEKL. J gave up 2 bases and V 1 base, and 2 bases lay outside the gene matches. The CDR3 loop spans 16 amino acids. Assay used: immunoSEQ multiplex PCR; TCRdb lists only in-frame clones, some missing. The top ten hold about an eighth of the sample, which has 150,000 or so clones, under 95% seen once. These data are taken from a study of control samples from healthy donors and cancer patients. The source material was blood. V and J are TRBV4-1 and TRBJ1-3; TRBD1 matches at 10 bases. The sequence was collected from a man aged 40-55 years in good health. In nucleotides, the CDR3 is TGCGCCAGCAGCCAAGCCGGACAGGGGGCTGGAAACACCATATATTTT. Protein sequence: CASSQAGQGAGNTIYF.